This TCR beta chain emerged from a study of blood T cell repertoires in COVID-19. TCRdb keeps only in-frame clones here, not all; method: immunoSEQ multiplex PCR. The table lists some 96,000 clones, roughly nine tenths of them singletons. The TCR sequence derives from a man aged 25-45 years in a cohort sampled during active COVID-19. The specimen was peripheral blood.

The CDR3 reads CASSGRQQYNSPLHF. CDR3 nucleotide sequence: TGTGCCAGCAGTGGCCGACAGCAGTATAATTCACCCCTCCACTTT. The chain links TRBV25-1 to TRBJ1-6; TRBD1 is a possible D gene (5 bases). V was shortened by 4 bases and J by 4 bases, with 11 bases between the two germline ends. The CDR3 is made up of 15 amino acids. Germline CDR1 and CDR2: MGHDK and SYGVNS.